This TCR beta chain was retrieved from a study of cytomegalovirus exposure and HLA in healthy donors. As for the study in general: HLA-typed donors contributed around 82 million unique TCRs, which were held in an early data release.

The study, taken as a whole, reports: Serostatus for CMV was the only available immune exposure information. Accurate HLA-A and HLA-B prediction from TCR beta sequences was reported for most subjects.

Researchers ran the PCR with 60 Vbeta and 13 Jbeta primers. In the study's own analysis: A later analysis counted approximately 80 million unique TCR beta chains, around 10 million shared. Clones were sequenced by immunoSEQ multiplex PCR, and TCRdb holds only the in-frame ones, with some missing. D and trimming were read from the DNA, whereas the V and J calls and clone size are those reported in that table. The profile shows 150,000 or so clones, about 80% of them singletons. The length of the CDR3 is 13 residues. Trimming took off 0 bases at V and 3 bases at J, with 8 bases between the two ends. CDR1 GTSNPN and CDR2 SVGIG come from the germline V gene (reference sequence). This clone was observed a handful of times. The target antigen is unknown.

The sequence was collected from a woman in her 50s in good health and CMV-seropositive. V and J are TRBV30 and TRBJ1-1; D is uncertain. The sample was PBMCs. Here the CDR3 DNA reads TGTGCCTGGAGTGTACAAGATTACACTGAAGCTTTCTTT. Protein: CAWSVQDYTEAFF.